The next 13 T cell receptor beta chains were all read from a single sample in a study of shared clonotypes between healthy human individuals. The protocol was immunoSEQ multiplex PCR, while the TCRdb copy is restricted to in-frame clones and leaves out a portion. The sample carries some 700,000 clones, 90% recorded once. Sample: memory CD8+ T cells from PBMCs. Subset: CD45RO+ cells pooled with CCR7-negative TemRA cells. These receptors were collected from a man aged 18 to 30 in good health. Some clones in this sample may be carry-over from other donors' samples.

The genes are TRBV7-9 and TRBJ1-2, with D possibly matching TRBD1 (6 bases). CDR3 length: 16 residues. V lost 2 bases and J lost 3, with 16 bases in between. CDR1 and CDR2 from the germline V gene are SEHNR and FQNEAQ (reference sequence). The CDR3 spells CASSLPKGQRDYGYTF. DNA for the CDR3: TGTGCCAGCAGCTTACCGAAAGGACAGCGAGACTATGGCTACACCTTC.

The chain is built from TRBV11-2 and TRBJ2-7; 8 bases are shared with TRBD1. This CDR3 comprises 14 residues. The J segment lost 3 bases and the V segment lost 5 bases, leaving 6 bases of the junction unmatched. Germline V gives CDR1 SGHAT, CDR2 FQNNGV. Written as DNA, the CDR3 is TGTGCCAGCAGCCAGACAGGGGTTGGCTACGAGCAGTACTTC. Encoded protein: CASSQTGVGYEQYF.

This clone has just a few counts. CDR3 protein: CASRDIPGGYYGYTF. The CDR3 DNA reads as TGTGCCAGCAGGGACATACCTGGGGGCTACTATGGCTACACCTTC. This rearrangement joins TRBV6-1 to TRBJ1-2, with a weak D call TRBD1 (6 bases). Trimming took 6 bases from V and 3 from J, leaving 17 bases between them. Germline CDR1 and CDR2: MNHNS and SASEGT. The CDR3 consists of 15 residues.

The chain has TRBV28 and TRBJ2-3; D call uncertain. Germline V CDR1 and CDR2: MDHEN, SYDVKM. Trimming stripped 2 bases from V and 0 bases from J, with 12 bases between. CDR3 length: 16 amino acids. CDR3 region: CASSLGPPPSTDTQYF. DNA for the CDR3: TGTGCCAGCAGTTTAGGACCGCCTCCTAGCACAGATACGCAGTATTTT.

The chain uses TRBV10-2 and TRBJ2-1, with TRBD2 matching 7 bases. V shed 7 bases, J shed 2 bases, and the junction held 8 bases outside the gene matches. This CDR3 is 15 amino acids long. Germline CDR1 reads WSHSY; CDR2 reads SAAADI. In DNA, the CDR3 is TGCGCCAGCACGGTTCAGCGGGGCCCCTACAATGAGCAGTTCTTC. Its translation: CASTVQRGPYNEQFF.

The V gene is TRBV28, the J gene TRBJ2-7, with a weak D call TRBD2 (6 bases). The germline V and J ends were trimmed by 6 bases and 3 bases, with 18 bases remaining between them. In germline, CDR1 is MDHEN, CDR2 SYDVKM. The CDR3 is 15 amino acids. The CDR3: CASSSAEGSYYEQYF. In nucleotides, the CDR3 is TGTGCCAGCAGCTCGGCGGAGGGATCTTACTACGAGCAGTACTTC.

V usage is TRBV13 and J usage is TRBJ1-2; TRBD1 matches 7 bases. The germline V gene encodes CDR1 PRHDT and CDR2 FYEKMQ (reference sequence). The V and J ends lost 4 bases and 5 bases, in that order; junction bases with no gene match: 13. This CDR3 is 16 amino acids long. DNA of the CDR3: TGTGCCAGCAGCTCTAGAGCTACCGGGACAGAATATGGCTACACCTTC. This codes for CASSSRATGTEYGYTF.

The chain carries TRBV28 and TRBJ1-1; tentative D call: TRBD1 (5 bases). Trimming stripped 6 bases from V and 1 base from J, with 15 bases between. CDR3 size: 15 residues. The germline CDR1 and CDR2 sequences are MDHEN and SYDVKM. The CDR3: CASSPGYQGNTEAFF. The CDR3 DNA is TGTGCCAGCAGCCCGGGGTACCAGGGGAACACTGAAGCTTTCTTT.

V is TRBV9 and J is TRBJ1-1, with a weak D call TRBD1 (5 bases). Germline V gives CDR1 SGDLS, CDR2 YYNGEE. V was shortened by 0 bases and J by 0 bases, with 27 bases between the two germline ends. The CDR3 sequence is 21 residues long. In nucleotides, the CDR3 is TGTGCCAGCAGCGTAGTAAGTTGGACACCCTCCGAAGGGCGCATGAACACTGAAGCTTTCTTT. Encoded protein: CASSVVSWTPSEGRMNTEAFF. Full variable domain (missing parts from reference TRBV9 and TRBJ1-1): DSGVTQTPKHLITATGQRVTLRCSPRSGDLSVYWYQQSLDQGLQFLIQYYNGEERAKGNILERFSAQQFPDLHSELNLSSLELGDSALYFCASSVVSWTPSEGRMNTEAFFGQGTRLTVV.

Comments on this clone: In the same sample, other DNA sequences code for this CDR3. Here the CDR3 reads CASSLDRGSGNTIYF. Written as DNA, the CDR3 is TGTGCCAGCAGCTTGGACAGGGGCTCTGGAAACACCATATATTTT. The V and J genes are TRBV11-2 and TRBJ1-3; 9 bases fit TRBD1. Trimming at V came to 3 bases and at J to 0 bases, leaving 0 bases not matched to a gene. The CDR3 runs 15 residues. CDR1 and CDR2 from the germline V gene are SGHAT and FQNNGV.

This chain connects TRBV6-1 to TRBJ2-1; no clear D gene. Germline CDR1 and CDR2: MNHNS and SASEGT. CDR3 length: 11 residues. The V gene lost 4 bases and the J gene lost 9 bases, with 7 bases spanning the gap. The CDR3 protein is CASSGPGEQFF. CDR3 DNA: TGTGCCAGCAGTGGTCCGGGTGAGCAGTTCTTC.

The rearrangement joins TRBV15 to TRBJ2-2; tentatively, D is TRBD2 (6 bases). The ends were cut back, 7 bases at V and 5 bases at J, with 17 bases in the middle. The CDR3 is 15 amino acids. CDR1 is LNHNV and CDR2 is YYDKDF in the germline V gene (reference sequence). CDR3 sequence: CATTKSSVSTGELFF. The CDR3 bases are TGTGCCACCACAAAGTCTAGCGTTTCGACCGGGGAGCTGTTTTTT. Looking up the rest from reference TRBV15 and TRBJ2-2 gives the full variable domain: DAMVIQNPRYQVTQFGKPVTLSCSQTLNHNVMYWYQQKSSQAPKLLFHYYDKDFNNEADTPDNFQSRRPNTSFCFLDIRSPGLGDTAMYLCATTKSSVSTGELFFGEGSRLTVL.

Comments on this clone: Other nucleotide sequences from this sample produce the same CDR3. J is TRBJ2-7 and V is TRBV7-9; 11 bases map to TRBD2. V trimming: 2 bases; J trimming: 3 bases; junction bases outside the gene matches: 6. This CDR3 contains 16 residues. Germline V lookup: CDR1 SEHNR, CDR2 FQNEAQ (reference sequence). CDR3 region: CASSLLAGGPDYEQYF. The CDR3 region has the DNA TGTGCCAGCAGCTTATTAGCGGGAGGGCCGGACTACGAGCAGTACTTC.